The entry that follows covers one T cell receptor beta chain sequence. Antigen specificity is unknown. Using immunoSEQ multiplex PCR, the repertoire was profiled, and TCRdb retains in-frame clones only, with some absent. The table records some 90,000 clones, approximately 83% of them present only once. This sample is drawn from a study of T cell responses to AZD1222 COVID-19 vaccine. Overall study findings and caveats: An increase in Spike-specific TCR breadth and depth was observed after two AZD1222 doses. The repertoires were collected only after the peak T cell response. At 160-218 and 743-854, vaccine-associated CD4 TCRs were dominant, and they spanned spike. Of the AZD1222 recipients, only five or six were seropositive at baseline.

Per germline, CDR1 MDHEN and CDR2 SYDVKM. Trimming cost V 5 bases and J 1 base, with 17 bases left between them. This CDR3 is 16 amino acids long. The receptor comes from an adult in good health. The chain uses TRBV28 and TRBJ1-2; a weak D match, TRBD1 (5 bases). This material consisted of peripheral blood, taken on day 0 of AZD1222 vaccination. The CDR3 coding sequence is TGTGCCAGCAGTCCACCTTCCGGGACGGGTAACTATGGCTACACCTTC. Its translation is CASSPPSGTGNYGYTF.